This TCR beta chain was sequenced during a study of T cell responses to AZD1222 COVID-19 vaccine. Sequencing used immunoSEQ multiplex PCR; TCRdb keeps in-frame clones, though not all of them. The repertoire holds some 93,000 clones, with around nine tenths as singletons. Study findings and constraints: Of the AZD1222 recipients, only five to seven were seropositive at baseline.

The germline V gene has CDR1 MNHNS and CDR2 SASEGT. The CDR3 extends over 14 amino acids. With 7 bases removed from V and 5 bases from J, the gap between germline ends came to 15 bases. Comment on this clone: What it binds is not known.

Investigators merged groups given second doses at roughly 4 or roughly 12 weeks. The sequencing used peripheral blood, collected 28 days after the second AZD1222 dose. The rearrangement uses TRBV6-1 and TRBJ1-5, with D tentatively TRBD1 (5 bases). The receptor was derived from an adult who received the AZD1222 COVID-19 vaccine. The CDR3 DNA sequence: TGTGCCAGCAACATAGACAGTTACGATCAGCCCCAGCATTTT. Amino acids: CASNIDSYDQPQHF.